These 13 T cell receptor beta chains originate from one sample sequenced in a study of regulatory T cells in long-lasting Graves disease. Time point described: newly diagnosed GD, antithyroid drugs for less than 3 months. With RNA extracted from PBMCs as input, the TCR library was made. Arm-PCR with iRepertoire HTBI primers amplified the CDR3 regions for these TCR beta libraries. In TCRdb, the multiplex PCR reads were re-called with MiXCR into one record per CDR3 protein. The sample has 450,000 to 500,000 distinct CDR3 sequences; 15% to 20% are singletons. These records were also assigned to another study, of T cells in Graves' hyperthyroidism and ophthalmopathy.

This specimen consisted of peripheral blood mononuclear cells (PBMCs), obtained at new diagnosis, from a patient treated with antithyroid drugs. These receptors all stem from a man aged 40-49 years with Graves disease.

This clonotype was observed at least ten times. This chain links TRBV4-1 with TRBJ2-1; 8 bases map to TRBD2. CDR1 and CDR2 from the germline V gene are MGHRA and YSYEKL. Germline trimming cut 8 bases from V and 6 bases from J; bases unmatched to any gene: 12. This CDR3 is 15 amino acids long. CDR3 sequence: CASRKPGLEFNEQFF. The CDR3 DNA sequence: TGCGCCAGCCGCAAACCGGGACTAGAGTTCAATGAGCAGTTCTTC.

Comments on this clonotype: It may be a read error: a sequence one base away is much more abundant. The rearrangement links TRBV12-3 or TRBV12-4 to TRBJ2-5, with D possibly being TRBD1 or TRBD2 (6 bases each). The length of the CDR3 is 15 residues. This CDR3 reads CASSLLIRGRETQHF. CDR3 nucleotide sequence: TGTGCCAGCAGTTTATTAATTCGGGGGCGAGAGACCCAGCACTTC.

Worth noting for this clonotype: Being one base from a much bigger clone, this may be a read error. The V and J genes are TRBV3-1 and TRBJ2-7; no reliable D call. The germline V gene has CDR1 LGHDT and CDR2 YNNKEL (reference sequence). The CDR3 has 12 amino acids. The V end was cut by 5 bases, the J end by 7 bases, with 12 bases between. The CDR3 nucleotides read TGTGCCAGCAGCAAGGAGTACAATGAGCAGTACTTC. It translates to CASSKEYNEQYF.

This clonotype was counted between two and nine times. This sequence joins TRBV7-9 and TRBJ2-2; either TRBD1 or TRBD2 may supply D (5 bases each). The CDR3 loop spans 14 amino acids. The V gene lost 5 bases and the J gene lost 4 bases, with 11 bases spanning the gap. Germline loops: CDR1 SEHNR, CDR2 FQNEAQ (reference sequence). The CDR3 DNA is TGTGCCAGCAGCCACGAGGGGACCACCGGGGAGCTGTTTTTT. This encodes CASSHEGTTGELFF.

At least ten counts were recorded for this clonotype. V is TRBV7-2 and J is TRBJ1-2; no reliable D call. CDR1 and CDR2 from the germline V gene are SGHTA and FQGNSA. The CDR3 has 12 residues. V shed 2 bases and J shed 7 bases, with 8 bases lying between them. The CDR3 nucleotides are TGTGCCAGCAGCTTAAGCGGTGGTGGCTACACCTTC. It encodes CASSLSGGGYTF.

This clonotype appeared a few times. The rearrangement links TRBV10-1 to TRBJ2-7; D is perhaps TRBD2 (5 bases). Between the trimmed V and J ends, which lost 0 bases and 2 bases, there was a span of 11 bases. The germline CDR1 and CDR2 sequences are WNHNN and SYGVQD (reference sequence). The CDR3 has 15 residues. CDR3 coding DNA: TGCGCCAGCAGTGAGTCGACCGGGGTTCCCTACGAGCAGTACTTC. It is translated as CASSESTGVPYEQYF.

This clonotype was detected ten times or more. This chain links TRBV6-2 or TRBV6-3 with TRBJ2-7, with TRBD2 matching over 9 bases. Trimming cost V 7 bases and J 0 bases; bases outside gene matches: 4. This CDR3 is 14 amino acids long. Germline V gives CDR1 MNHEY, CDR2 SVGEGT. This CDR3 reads CASTGLARSYEQYF. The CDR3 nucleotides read TGTGCCAGCACCGGACTAGCGCGCTCCTACGAGCAGTACTTC.

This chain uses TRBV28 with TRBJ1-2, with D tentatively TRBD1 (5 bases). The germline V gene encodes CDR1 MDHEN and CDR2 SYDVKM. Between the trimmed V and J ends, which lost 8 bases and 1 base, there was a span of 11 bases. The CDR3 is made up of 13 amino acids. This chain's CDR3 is CASGRQINYGYTF. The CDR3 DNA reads TGTGCCAGCGGTAGACAGATTAACTATGGCTACACCTTC.

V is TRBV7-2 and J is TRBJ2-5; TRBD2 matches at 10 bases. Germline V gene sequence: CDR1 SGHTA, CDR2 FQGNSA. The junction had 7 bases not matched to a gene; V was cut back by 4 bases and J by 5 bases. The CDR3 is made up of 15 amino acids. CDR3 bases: TGTGCCAGCAGCTCCATTAGTAGCGGGAGGGAGACCCAGTACTTC. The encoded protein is CASSSISSGRETQYF.

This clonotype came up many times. For the CDR3, the DNA is TGTGCCAGCAGTGCGGGATGGACTAGCGGGAGTGGCGAGCAGTACTTC. It yields the protein CASSAGWTSGSGEQYF. The genes are TRBV2 and TRBJ2-7, with TRBD2 matching over 13 bases. Germline values: CDR1 SNHLY, CDR2 FYNNEI. The CDR3 is 16 amino acids. V trimming: 4 bases; J trimming: 6 bases; junction bases outside the gene matches: 9.

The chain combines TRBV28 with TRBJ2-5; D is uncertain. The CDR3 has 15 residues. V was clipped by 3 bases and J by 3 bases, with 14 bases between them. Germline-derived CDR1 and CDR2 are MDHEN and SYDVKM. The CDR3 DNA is TGTGCCAGCAGTTTTGCAGCCGATACTGAAGAGACCCAGTACTTC. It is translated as CASSFAADTEETQYF. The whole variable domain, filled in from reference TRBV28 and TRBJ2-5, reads DVKVTQSSRYLVKRTGEKVFLECVQDMDHENMFWYRQDPGLGLRLIYFSYDVKMKEKGDIPEGYSVSREKKERFSLILESASTNQTSMYLCASSFAADTEETQYFGPGTRLLVL.

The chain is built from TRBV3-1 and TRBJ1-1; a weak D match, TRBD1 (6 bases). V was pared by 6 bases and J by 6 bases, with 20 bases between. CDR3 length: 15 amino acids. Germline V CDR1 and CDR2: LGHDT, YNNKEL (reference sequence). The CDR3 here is CASSREQGKFAEAFF. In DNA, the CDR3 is TGTGCCAGCAGTCGCGAGCAGGGGAAATTCGCTGAAGCTTTCTTT. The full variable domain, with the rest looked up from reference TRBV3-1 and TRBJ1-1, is DTAVSQTPKYLVTQMGNDKSIKCEQNLGHDTMYWYKQDSKKFLKIMFSYNNKELIINETVPNRFSPKSPDKAHLNLHINSLELGDSAVYFCASSREQGKFAEAFFGQGTRLTVV.

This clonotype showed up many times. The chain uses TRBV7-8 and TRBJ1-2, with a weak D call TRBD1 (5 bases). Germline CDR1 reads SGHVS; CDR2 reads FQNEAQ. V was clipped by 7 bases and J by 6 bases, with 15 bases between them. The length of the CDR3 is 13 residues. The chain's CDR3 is CASTPAGANGYTF. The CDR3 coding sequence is TGTGCCAGCACCCCTGCCGGGGCGAATGGCTACACCTTC. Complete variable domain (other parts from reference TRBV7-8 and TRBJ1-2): GAGVSQSPRYKVAKRGQDVALRCDPISGHVSLFWYQQALGQGPEFLTYFQNEAQLDKSGLPSDRFFAERPEGSVSTLKIQRTQQEDSAVYLCASTPAGANGYTFGSGTRLTVV.